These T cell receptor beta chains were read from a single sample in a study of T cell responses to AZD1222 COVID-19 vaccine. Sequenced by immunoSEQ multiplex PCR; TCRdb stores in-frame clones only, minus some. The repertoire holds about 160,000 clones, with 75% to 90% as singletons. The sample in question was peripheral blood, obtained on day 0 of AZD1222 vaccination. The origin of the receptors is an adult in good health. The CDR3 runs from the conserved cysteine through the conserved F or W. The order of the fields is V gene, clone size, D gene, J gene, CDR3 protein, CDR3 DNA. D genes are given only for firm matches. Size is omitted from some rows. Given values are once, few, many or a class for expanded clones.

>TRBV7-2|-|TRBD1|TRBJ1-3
CASSSRPGQGFAAGNTIYF
TGTGCCAGCAGCAGCCGTCCGGGACAGGGGTTTGCAGCCGGAAACACCATATATTTT
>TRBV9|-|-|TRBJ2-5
CASSVVGGQETQYF
TGTGCCAGCAGCGTAGTCGGGGGTCAAGAGACCCAGTACTTC
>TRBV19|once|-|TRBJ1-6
CASSRLKDVSPLHF
TGTGCCAGTAGTAGACTAAAGGATGTTTCACCCCTCCACTTT
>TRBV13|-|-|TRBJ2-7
CASSSQSYEQYF
TGTGCCAGCAGCTCCCAATCCTACGAGCAGTACTTC
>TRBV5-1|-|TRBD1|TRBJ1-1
CASSPGQTMNTEAFF
TGCGCCAGCAGCCCGGGACAGACAATGAACACTGAAGCTTTCTTT
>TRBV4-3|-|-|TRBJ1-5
CASSPDGGGNQPQHF
TGCGCCAGCAGCCCGGACGGGGGGGGCAATCAGCCCCAGCATTTT
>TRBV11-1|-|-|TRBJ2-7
CASSFTGGPYEQYF
TGTGCCAGCAGCTTCACGGGGGGCCCCTACGAGCAGTACTTC
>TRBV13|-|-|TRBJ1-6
CASSREAQGSPLHF
TGTGCCAGCAGCCGTGAGGCGCAAGGCTCACCCCTCCACTTT
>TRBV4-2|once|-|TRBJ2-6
CASSPSANVLTF
TGTGCCAGCAGCCCCTCGGCCAACGTCCTGACTTTC
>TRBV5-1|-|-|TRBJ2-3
CASSLVGRPDTQYF
TGCGCCAGCAGCTTGGTTGGACGACCAGATACGCAGTATTTT
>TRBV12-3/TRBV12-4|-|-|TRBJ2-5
CASSLSLTDRWYF
TGTGCCAGCAGTTTAAGTCTGACCGACCGATGGTACTTC
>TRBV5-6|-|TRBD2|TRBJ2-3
CASSWARGGASDTQYF
TGTGCCAGCAGCTGGGCCCGCGGGGGGGCGTCAGATACGCAGTATTTT
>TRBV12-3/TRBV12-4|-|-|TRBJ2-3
CASSSGPPDTQYF
TGTGCCAGCAGTTCGGGCCCCCCGGATACGCAGTATTTT
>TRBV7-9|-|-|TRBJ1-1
CASSLAGGEAFF
TGTGCCAGCAGCTTAGCGGGTGGGGAGGCTTTCTTT
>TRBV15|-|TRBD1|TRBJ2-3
CATSRQGSTDTQYF
TGTGCCACCAGTCGACAGGGAAGCACAGATACGCAGTATTTT
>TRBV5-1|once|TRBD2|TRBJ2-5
CASSRGLAGFEETQYF
TGCGCCAGCTCGAGGGGACTAGCGGGGTTTGAGGAGACCCAGTACTTC
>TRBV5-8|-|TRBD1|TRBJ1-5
CASSLGDRVSQPQHF
TGTGCCAGCAGCTTGGGGGACAGGGTTAGTCAGCCCCAGCATTTT
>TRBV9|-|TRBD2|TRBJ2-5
CASSVSSGGQETQYF
TGTGCCAGCAGCGTATCTAGCGGGGGGCAAGAGACCCAGTACTTC
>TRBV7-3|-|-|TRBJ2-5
CASSERGTLRETQYF
TGTGCCAGCAGCGAAAGAGGGACATTGCGCGAGACCCAGTACTTC
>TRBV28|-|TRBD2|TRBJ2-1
CASTSGSGGYNEQFF
TGTGCCAGCACCTCGGGGAGCGGGGGGTACAATGAGCAGTTCTTC
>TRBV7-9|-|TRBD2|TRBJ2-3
CASSLRLAGYSRDTQYF
TGTGCCAGCAGCTTACGGCTAGCGGGGTATAGTAGAGATACGCAGTATTTT
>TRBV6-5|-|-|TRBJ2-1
CASSYDGPSHNEQFF
TGTGCCAGCAGTTACGACGGCCCATCCCACAATGAGCAGTTCTTC
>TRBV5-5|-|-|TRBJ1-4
CASSPSLRTNEKLFF
TGTGCCAGCAGCCCATCATTGCGGACTAATGAAAAACTGTTTTTT
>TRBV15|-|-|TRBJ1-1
CATGVDTEAFF
TGTGCCACCGGGGTGGACACTGAAGCTTTCTTT
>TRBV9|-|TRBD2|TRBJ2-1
CASSVVAGEQFF
TGTGCCAGCAGCGTAGTAGCGGGTGAGCAGTTCTTC
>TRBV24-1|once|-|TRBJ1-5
CATSSGGRGNQPQHF
TGTGCCACCAGTTCCGGGGGCAGGGGCAATCAGCCCCAGCATTTT
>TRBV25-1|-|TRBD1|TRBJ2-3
CASSELPAGGLTDTQYF
TGTGCCAGCAGTGAATTACCGGCAGGGGGCCTCACAGATACGCAGTATTTT
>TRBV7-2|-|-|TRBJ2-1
CASRPPGGPNEQFF
TGTGCCAGCAGACCTCCGGGGGGCCCCAATGAGCAGTTCTTC
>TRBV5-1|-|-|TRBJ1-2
CASSRGQYGYTF
TGCGCCAGCAGCCGAGGACAGTATGGCTACACCTTC
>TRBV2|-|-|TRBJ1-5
CASSDGGEPQHF
TGTGCCAGCAGTGATGGGGGGGAGCCCCAGCATTTT
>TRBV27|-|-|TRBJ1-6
CASREQGEASPLHF
TGTGCCAGCAGAGAACAGGGTGAGGCGTCACCCCTCCACTTT
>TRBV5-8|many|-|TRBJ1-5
CASSLPADQPQHF
TGTGCCAGCAGTCTTCCAGCGGATCAGCCCCAGCATTTT
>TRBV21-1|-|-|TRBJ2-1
CASSNKQEPEQFF
TGTGCCAGCAGCAACAAACAGGAACCTGAGCAGTTCTTC
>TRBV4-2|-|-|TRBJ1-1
CASSPQGLEAFF
TGTGCCAGCAGCCCTCAGGGCCTAGAAGCTTTCTTT
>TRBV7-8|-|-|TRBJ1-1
CASSSTYNIGVDGAGTEAFF
TGTGCCAGCAGCTCTACCTACAACATTGGGGTCGATGGGGCGGGCACTGAAGCTTTCTTT
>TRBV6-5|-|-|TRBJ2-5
CASGEETQYF
TGTGCCAGCGGCGAAGAGACCCAGTACTTC
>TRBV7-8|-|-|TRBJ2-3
CASSLGSSFDTQYF
TGTGCCAGCAGCTTAGGATCGTCCTTTGATACGCAGTATTTT
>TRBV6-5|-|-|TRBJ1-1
CASSWTVNTEAFF
TGTGCCAGCAGTTGGACAGTGAACACTGAAGCTTTCTTT
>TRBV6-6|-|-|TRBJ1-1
CASRGQAQKNTEAFF
TGTGCCAGCAGGGGGCAAGCACAGAAGAACACTGAAGCTTTCTTT
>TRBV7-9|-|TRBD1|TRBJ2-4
CASREWTGGENIQYF
TGTGCCAGCAGAGAATGGACAGGGGGCGAAAACATTCAGTACTTC
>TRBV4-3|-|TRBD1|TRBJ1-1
CASSQQLTGGSEAFF
TGCGCCAGCAGCCAACAACTCACAGGGGGCTCCGAAGCTTTCTTT
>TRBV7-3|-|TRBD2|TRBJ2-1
CASSLAGLAGLNEQFF
TGTGCCAGCAGCTTAGCCGGACTAGCGGGTCTCAATGAGCAGTTCTTC
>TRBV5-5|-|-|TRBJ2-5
CASSLGAGLETQYF
TGTGCCAGCAGCTTGGGGGCAGGGCTAGAGACCCAGTACTTC
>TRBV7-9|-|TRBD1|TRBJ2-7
CASSDHRGEQYF
TGTGCCAGCAGCGACCACAGGGGAGAGCAGTACTTC
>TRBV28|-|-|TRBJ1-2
CASSLGWEVGYGYTF
TGTGCCAGCAGTTTAGGCTGGGAGGTAGGCTATGGCTACACCTTC